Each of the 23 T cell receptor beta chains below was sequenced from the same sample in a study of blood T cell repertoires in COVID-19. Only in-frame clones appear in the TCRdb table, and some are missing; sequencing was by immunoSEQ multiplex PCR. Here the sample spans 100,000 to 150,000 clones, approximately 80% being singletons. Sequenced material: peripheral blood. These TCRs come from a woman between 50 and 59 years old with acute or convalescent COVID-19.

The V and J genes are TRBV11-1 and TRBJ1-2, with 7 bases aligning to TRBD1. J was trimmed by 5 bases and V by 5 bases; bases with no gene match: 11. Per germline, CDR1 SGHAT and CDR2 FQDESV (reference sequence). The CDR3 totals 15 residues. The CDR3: CASSAAIGTAYGYTF. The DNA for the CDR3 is TGTGCCAGCAGCGCAGCGATCGGGACAGCTTATGGCTACACCTTC.

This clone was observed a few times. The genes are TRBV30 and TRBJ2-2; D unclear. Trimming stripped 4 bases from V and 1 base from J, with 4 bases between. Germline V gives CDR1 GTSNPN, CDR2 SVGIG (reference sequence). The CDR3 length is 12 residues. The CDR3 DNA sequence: TGTGCCTGGACCGGGAACACCGGGGAGCTGTTTTTT. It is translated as CAWTGNTGELFF.

CDR3 DNA: TGTGCCAGCAGCTGGACCGGGACTAGCGGGGGGACCCAGTACTTC. It translates to CASSWTGTSGGTQYF. The chain couples TRBV7-9 to TRBJ2-5, with 14 bases that match TRBD2. The CDR3 contains 15 residues. V dropped 4 bases and J dropped 7; count of bases not matched to a gene: 5. Per germline, CDR1 SEHNR and CDR2 FQNEAQ (reference sequence).

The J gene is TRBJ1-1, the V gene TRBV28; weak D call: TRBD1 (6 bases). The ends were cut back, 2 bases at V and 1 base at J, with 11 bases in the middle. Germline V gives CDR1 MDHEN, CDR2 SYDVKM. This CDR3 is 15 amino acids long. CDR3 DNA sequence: TGTGCCAGCAGTTTAGGGGGGGCGCAGAACACTGAAGCTTTCTTT. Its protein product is CASSLGGAQNTEAFF.

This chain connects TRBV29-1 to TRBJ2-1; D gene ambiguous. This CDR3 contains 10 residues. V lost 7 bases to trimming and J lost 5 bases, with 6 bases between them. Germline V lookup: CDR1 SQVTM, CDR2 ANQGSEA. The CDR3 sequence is CSATDNEQFF. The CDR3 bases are TGCAGCGCGACTGACAATGAGCAGTTCTTC.

CDR3 in amino acids: CAWNGHLNTEAFF. CDR3 bases: TGTGCCTGGAATGGACATCTGAACACTGAAGCTTTCTTT. The rearrangement links TRBV30 to TRBJ1-1, with a tentative D call TRBD1 (5 bases). Trimming removed 4 bases from V and 0 bases from J, with 9 bases in between. The CDR3 runs to 13 residues. The germline V gene encodes CDR1 GTSNPN and CDR2 SVGIG (reference sequence).

In DNA form, the CDR3 reads TGTGCCAGCAGCCAAGTGGAGGGCTCTGGAAACACCATATATTTT. This translates into CASSQVEGSGNTIYF. The chain carries TRBV4-2 and TRBJ1-3; D is unresolved. Per germline, CDR1 LGHNA and CDR2 YNFKEQ. The ends were cut back, 1 base at V and 0 bases at J, with 7 bases in the middle. The CDR3 has 15 amino acids.

The CDR3 spells CASSTRRTGGNTEAFF. The CDR3 DNA follows: TGTGCCAGCAGTACGAGGCGGACAGGAGGGAACACTGAAGCTTTCTTT. The V call is TRBV28, the J call TRBJ1-1; 7 bases match TRBD1. The length of the CDR3 is 16 residues. J lost 1 base, V lost 5 bases, and 10 bases had no gene match. Germline lookup yields CDR1 MDHEN and CDR2 SYDVKM.

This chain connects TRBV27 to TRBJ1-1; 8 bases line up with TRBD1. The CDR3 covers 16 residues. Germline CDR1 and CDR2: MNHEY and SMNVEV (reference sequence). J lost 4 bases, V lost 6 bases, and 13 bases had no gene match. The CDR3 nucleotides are TGTGCCAGCAGCAAATGGGAGACAGGGGTCTCCACTGAAGCTTTCTTT. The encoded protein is CASSKWETGVSTEAFF.

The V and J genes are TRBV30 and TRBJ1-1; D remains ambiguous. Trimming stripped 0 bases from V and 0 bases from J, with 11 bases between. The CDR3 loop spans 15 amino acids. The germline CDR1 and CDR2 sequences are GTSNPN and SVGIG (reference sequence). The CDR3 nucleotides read TGTGCCTGGAGTGTAGGTGTCGACTTGAACACTGAAGCTTTCTTT. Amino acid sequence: CAWSVGVDLNTEAFF.

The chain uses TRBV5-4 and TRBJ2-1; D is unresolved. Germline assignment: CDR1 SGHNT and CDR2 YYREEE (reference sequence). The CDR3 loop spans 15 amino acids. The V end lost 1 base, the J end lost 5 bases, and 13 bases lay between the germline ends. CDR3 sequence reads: CASSLSTPSDNEQFF. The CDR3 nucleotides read TGTGCCAGCAGCTTGTCTACCCCATCCGACAATGAGCAGTTCTTC.

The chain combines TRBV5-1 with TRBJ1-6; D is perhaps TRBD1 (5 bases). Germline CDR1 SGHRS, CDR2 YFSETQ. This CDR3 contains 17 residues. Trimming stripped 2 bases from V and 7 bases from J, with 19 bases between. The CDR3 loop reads CASSFGPDRQQNSPLHF. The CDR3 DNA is TGCGCCAGCAGCTTCGGACCTGATCGACAGCAGAATTCACCCCTCCACTTT.

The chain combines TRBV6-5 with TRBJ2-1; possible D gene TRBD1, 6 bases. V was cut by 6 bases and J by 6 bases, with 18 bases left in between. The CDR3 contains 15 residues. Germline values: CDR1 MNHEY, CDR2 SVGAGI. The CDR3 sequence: CASRESDSRGNEQFF. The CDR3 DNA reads TGTGCCAGCAGAGAGTCCGACAGCAGGGGCAATGAGCAGTTCTTC.

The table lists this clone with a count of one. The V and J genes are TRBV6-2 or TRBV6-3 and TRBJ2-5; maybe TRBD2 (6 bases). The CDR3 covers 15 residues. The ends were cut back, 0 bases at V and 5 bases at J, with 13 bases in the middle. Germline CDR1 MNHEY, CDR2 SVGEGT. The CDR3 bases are TGTGCCAGCAGTTACTCCCTAGGTGGGGGGGAGACCCAGTACTTC. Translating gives CASSYSLGGGETQYF.

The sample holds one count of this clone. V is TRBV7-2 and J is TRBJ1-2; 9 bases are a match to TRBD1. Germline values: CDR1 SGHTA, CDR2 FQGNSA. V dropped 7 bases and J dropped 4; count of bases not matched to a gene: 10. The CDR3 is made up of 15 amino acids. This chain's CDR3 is CASNRDREDGYGYTF. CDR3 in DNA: TGTGCCAGCAACCGGGACAGGGAGGATGGCTATGGCTACACCTTC.

The CDR3 protein is CASSPLHTEAFF. DNA for the CDR3: TGTGCCAGCAGTCCACTACACACTGAAGCTTTCTTT. The chain joins TRBV28 to TRBJ1-1; D gene unclear. V was shortened by 5 bases and J by 3 bases, with 7 bases between the two germline ends. This CDR3 has 12 residues. The germline gives CDR1 MDHEN, CDR2 SYDVKM.

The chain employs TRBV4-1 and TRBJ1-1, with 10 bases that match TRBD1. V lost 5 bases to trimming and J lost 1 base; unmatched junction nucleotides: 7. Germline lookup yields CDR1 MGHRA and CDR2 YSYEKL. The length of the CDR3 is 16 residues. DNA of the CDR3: TGCGCCAGCAGCTTCAGGACAGGGGGTTCGAACACTGAAGCTTTCTTT. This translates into CASSFRTGGSNTEAFF.

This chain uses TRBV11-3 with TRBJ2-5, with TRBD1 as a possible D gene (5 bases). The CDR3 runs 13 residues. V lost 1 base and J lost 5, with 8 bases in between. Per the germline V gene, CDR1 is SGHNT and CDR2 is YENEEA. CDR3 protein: CASSLVKGETQYF. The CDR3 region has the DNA TGTGCCAGCAGCTTAGTTAAGGGGGAGACCCAGTACTTC.

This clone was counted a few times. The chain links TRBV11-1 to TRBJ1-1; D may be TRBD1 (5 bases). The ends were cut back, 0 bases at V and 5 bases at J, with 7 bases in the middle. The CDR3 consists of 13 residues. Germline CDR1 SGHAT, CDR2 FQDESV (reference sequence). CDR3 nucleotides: TGTGCCAGCAGCTTAGCCGGGGGAACTGAAGCTTTCTTT. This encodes CASSLAGGTEAFF. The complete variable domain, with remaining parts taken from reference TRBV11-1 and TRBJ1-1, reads EAEVAQSPRYKITEKSQAVAFWCDPISGHATLYWYRQILGQGPELLVQFQDESVVDDSQLPKDRFSAERLKGVDSTLKIQPAELGDSAMYLCASSLAGGTEAFFGQGTRLTVV.

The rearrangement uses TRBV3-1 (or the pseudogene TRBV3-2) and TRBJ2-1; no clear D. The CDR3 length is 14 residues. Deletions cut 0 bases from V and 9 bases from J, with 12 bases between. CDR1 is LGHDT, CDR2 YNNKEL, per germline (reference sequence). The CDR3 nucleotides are TGTGCCAGCAGCCAAGATCTGAGCTTCCGTGAGCAGTTCTTC. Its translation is CASSQDLSFREQFF.

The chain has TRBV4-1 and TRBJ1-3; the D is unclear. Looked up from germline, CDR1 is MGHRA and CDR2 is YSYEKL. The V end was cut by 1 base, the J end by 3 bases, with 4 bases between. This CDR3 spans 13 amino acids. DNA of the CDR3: TGCGCCAGCAGCCAAGTTCTTGGAAACACCATATATTTT. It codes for CASSQVLGNTIYF.

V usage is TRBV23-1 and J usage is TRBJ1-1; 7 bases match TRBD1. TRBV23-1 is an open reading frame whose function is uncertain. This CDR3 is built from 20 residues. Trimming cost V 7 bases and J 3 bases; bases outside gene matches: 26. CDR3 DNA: TGCGCCAGCAATCCCTCCCTCCGATTGGGACAGTCGGGGTCGCACACTGAAGCTTTCTTT. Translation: CASNPSLRLGQSGSHTEAFF.

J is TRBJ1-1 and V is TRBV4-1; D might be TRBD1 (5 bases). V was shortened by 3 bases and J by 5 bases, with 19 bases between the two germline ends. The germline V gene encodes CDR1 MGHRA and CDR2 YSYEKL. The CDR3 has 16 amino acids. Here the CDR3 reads CASSHQGQLQFTEAFF. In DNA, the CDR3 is TGCGCCAGCAGCCACCAGGGCCAATTACAGTTTACTGAAGCTTTCTTT.